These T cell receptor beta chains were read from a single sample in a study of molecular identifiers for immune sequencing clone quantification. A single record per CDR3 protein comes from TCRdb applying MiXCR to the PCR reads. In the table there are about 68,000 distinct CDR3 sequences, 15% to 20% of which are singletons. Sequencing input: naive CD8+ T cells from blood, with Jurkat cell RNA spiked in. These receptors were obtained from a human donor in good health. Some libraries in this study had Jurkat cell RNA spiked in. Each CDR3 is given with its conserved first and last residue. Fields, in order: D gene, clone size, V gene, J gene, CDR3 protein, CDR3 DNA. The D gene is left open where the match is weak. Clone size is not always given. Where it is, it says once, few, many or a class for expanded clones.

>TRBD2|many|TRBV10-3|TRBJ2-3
CAISEMSGRAEDPQYF
TGTGCCATCAGTGAAATGAGCGGGAGGGCCGAAGATCCGCAGTATTTT
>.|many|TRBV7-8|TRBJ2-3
CASSLRADYLGAQYF
TGTGCCAGCAGCTTAAGGGCTGATTACCTCGGCGCGCAGTATTTT
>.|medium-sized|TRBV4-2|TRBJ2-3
CASSQERGTDTQYF
TGTGCCAGCAGCCAAGAACGGGGCACAGATACGCAGTATTTT
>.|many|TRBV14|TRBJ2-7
CASSLYRYEQYF
TGTGCCAGCAGCCTGTACAGGTACGAGCAGTACTTC
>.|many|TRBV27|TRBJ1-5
CASSLSAGYSNQPQHF
TGTGCCAGCAGTTTATCAGCGGGTTATAGCAATCAGCCCCAGCATTTT
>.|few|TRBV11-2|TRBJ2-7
CASSLWVGDEQYF
TGTGCCAGCAGCTTATGGGTTGGCGACGAGCAGTACTTC
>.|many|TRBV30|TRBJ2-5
CAWTSKGQETQYF
TGTGCCTGGACTTCAAAGGGCCAAGAGACCCAGTACTTC
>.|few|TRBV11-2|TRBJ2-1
CASSLLLPSDYNEQFF
TGTGCCAGCAGCTTACTCCTCCCTTCGGACTACAATGAGCAGTTCTTC
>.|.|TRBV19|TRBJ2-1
CASHAWTDNEQFF
TGTGCCAGCCACGCTTGGACAGACAATGAGCAGTTCTTC
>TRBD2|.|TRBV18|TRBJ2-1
CASSPLTSGSYDEQFF
TGTGCCAGCTCACCACTTACTAGCGGGAGCTACGATGAGCAGTTCTTC
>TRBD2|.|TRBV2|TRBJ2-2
CASEGLAGGNTGELFF
TGTGCCAGCGAGGGACTAGCGGGAGGGAACACCGGGGAGCTGTTTTTT
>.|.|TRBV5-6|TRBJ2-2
CASSLGGPGELFF
TGTGCCAGCAGCTTGGGGGGCCCCGGGGAGCTGTTTTTT
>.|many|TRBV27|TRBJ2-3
CASSLIADTQYF
TGTGCCAGCAGTTTAATAGCAGATACGCAGTATTTT
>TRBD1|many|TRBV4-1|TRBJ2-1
CASSQIGTGSYNEQFF
TGCGCCAGCAGCCAAATCGGGACAGGGTCCTACAATGAGCAGTTCTTC
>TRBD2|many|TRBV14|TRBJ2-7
CASSQDWASGSVGQYF
TGTGCCAGCAGCCAAGATTGGGCTAGCGGGAGCGTGGGGCAGTACTTC